One and the same sample provided the 16 T cell receptor beta chains below, sequenced in a study of cytomegalovirus exposure and HLA in healthy donors (dated 2017 in TCRdb). Library preparation used the immunoSEQ multiplex PCR assay. What TCRdb holds here is the immuneACCESS table cut down to in-frame rearrangements. Part of the clones is not present; checked against another copy, under half of the missing clones reflect an unresolved V gene, and the others are unexplained. This sample lists about 98,000 clones; 87% were detected once. Around 3.9% of the sample is taken by the ten largest. The specimen sequenced was PBMCs. The receptors shown here come from a woman aged 25 to 39 in good health and CMV-seronegative.

The chain couples TRBV11-2 to TRBJ2-5, with 10 bases aligning to TRBD1. Germline assignment: CDR1 SGHAT and CDR2 FQNNGV. V trimming: 5 bases; J trimming: 4 bases; junction bases outside the gene matches: 13. This CDR3 has 17 amino acids. The CDR3 loop reads CASSASYRDRGVETQYF. CDR3 DNA sequence: TGTGCCAGCAGCGCCTCCTACCGGGACAGGGGTGTAGAGACCCAGTACTTC.

CDR3 in DNA: TGTGCCAGCAGCCCCGGTCGAGACTCCTACAATGAGCAGTTCTTC. Translated: CASSPGRDSYNEQFF. The gene calls are TRBV13 and TRBJ2-1; D unresolved. The ends were cut back, 5 bases at V and 0 bases at J, with 11 bases in the middle. The CDR3 totals 15 residues. CDR1 is PRHDT and CDR2 is FYEKMQ in the germline V gene (reference sequence). Combining the CDR3 with reference TRBV13 and TRBJ2-1 gives the whole variable domain AAGVIQSPRHLIKEKRETATLKCYPIPRHDTVYWYQQGPGQDPQFLISFYEKMQSDKGSIPDRFSAQQFSDYHSELNMSSLELGDSALYFCASSPGRDSYNEQFFGPGTRLTVL.

The chain has TRBV27 and TRBJ2-3; perhaps TRBD1 as D (6 bases). Trimming left V 0 bases short and J 3 bases short, with 7 bases between. CDR1 and CDR2 (germline): MNHEY, SMNVEV (reference sequence). CDR3 length equals 14 residues. In DNA, the CDR3 is TGTGCCAGCAGTTTATCGGGGACAACAGATACGCAGTATTTT. It translates to CASSLSGTTDTQYF.

As for this clone: An end of the junction differs from the germline gene, which may be a read error. The DNA of the CDR3 is TGTGCCAGCAGCAACGCAGGGGTTCCAGTGCTCTTT. Translated, it gives CASSNAGVPVLF. V is TRBV5-4 and J is TRBJ1-1, with D perhaps matching TRBD1 (6 bases). From germline, CDR1 is SGHNT and CDR2 YYREEE (reference sequence). The CDR3 has 12 amino acids.

This chain connects TRBV7-2 to TRBJ2-7, with D possibly matching TRBD1 (6 bases). This CDR3 contains 14 residues. CDR1 is SGHTA and CDR2 is FQGNSA in the germline V gene. The V end lost 5 bases, the J end lost 2 bases, and 13 bases lay between the germline ends. CDR3 in amino acids: CASSIAGDTYEQYF. CDR3 in DNA: TGTGCCAGCAGCATTGCAGGGGACACCTACGAGCAGTACTTC.

The chain uses TRBV2 and TRBJ1-2; TRBD1 might be the D (6 bases). The CDR3 spans 15 residues. Germline CDR1 SNHLY, CDR2 FYNNEI. V shed 3 bases and J shed 7 bases, with 18 bases lying between them. The CDR3 bases are TGTGCCAGCAGTGAGTCCCAGGGGCCCATAGGTGGCTACACCTTC. Translating it yields CASSESQGPIGGYTF.

This clone was counted only a few times. The rearrangement links TRBV5-6 to TRBJ1-2; weak D call: TRBD1 (5 bases). Germline-derived CDR1 and CDR2 are SGHDT and YYEEEE. This CDR3 is built from 15 residues. V lost 3 bases, J lost 1 base, and 13 bases lay in between. The CDR3 spells CASSSYRRLNYGYTF. The CDR3 DNA sequence: TGTGCCAGCAGCTCGTACAGGCGCCTTAACTATGGCTACACCTTC.

Comment on this clone: At one of its ends the junction is not consistent with the germline gene, which may arise from a read error. J is TRBJ2-1 and V is TRBV7-7; 7 nucleotides agree with TRBD2. CDR1 and CDR2 (germline): SSHAT, FNYEAQ (reference sequence). The CDR3 is made up of 15 amino acids. CDR3 DNA sequence: TGTGCTAGCAGCCGGGGGGTGGTTCAATACAATGAGCAGTTCTTC. Residues: CASSRGVVQYNEQFF.

Comments on this clone: Germline is not matched at one junction end, which may reflect a read error. V and J are TRBV6-5 and TRBJ1-3; TRBD1 aligns across 7 bases. This CDR3 region has 16 residues. The germline gives CDR1 MNHEY, CDR2 SVGAGI. The CDR3 DNA sequence: TGTGCCAGCAGCTACTCCACCACAGGGGCTGGAAACACCATATATTTT. This sequence encodes CASSYSTTGAGNTIYF.

There are a few counts of this clone. The rearrangement joins TRBV5-1 to TRBJ2-7, with 7 bases lining up with TRBD1. J gave up 3 bases and V 4 bases, and 1 base lay outside the gene matches. Germline V gene sequence: CDR1 SGHRS, CDR2 YFSETQ. This CDR3 spans 12 amino acids. For the CDR3, the DNA is TGCGCCAGCAGCCGGGACAGCTACGAGCAGTACTTC. This encodes CASSRDSYEQYF.

The genes are TRBV6-4 and TRBJ2-3; D is uncertain. The CDR3 sequence is 12 residues long. The V and J ends lost 4 bases and 5 bases respectively, with 7 bases between them. Germline V gene sequence: CDR1 MRHNA, CDR2 SNTAGT. The CDR3 region has the DNA TGTGCCAGCAGTGCCACGGGAGATACGCAGTATTTT. This gives the protein CASSATGDTQYF.

V is TRBV29-1 and J is TRBJ2-3; tentatively, D is TRBD2 (5 bases). Germline V gene data show CDR1 as SQVTM and CDR2 as ANQGSEA. The CDR3 has 12 amino acids. V lost 5 bases to trimming and J lost 2 bases, with 8 bases between them. For the CDR3, the DNA is TGCAGCGTTAAGGAGGTCACAGATACGCAGTATTTT. It is translated as CSVKEVTDTQYF.

This clone was seen once. This chain links TRBV28 with TRBJ2-3; 12 nucleotides agree with TRBD2. Germline trimming cut 2 bases from V and 0 bases from J; bases unmatched to any gene: 0. Germline loops: CDR1 MDHEN, CDR2 SYDVKM. The CDR3 totals 16 residues. Here the CDR3 reads CASSLGLAGSTDTQYF. For the CDR3, the DNA is TGTGCCAGCAGTTTAGGACTAGCGGGGAGCACAGATACGCAGTATTTT. Drawing the rest from reference TRBV28 and TRBJ2-3, the complete variable domain is DVKVTQSSRYLVKRTGEKVFLECVQDMDHENMFWYRQDPGLGLRLIYFSYDVKMKEKGDIPEGYSVSREKKERFSLILESASTNQTSMYLCASSLGLAGSTDTQYFGPGTRLTVL.

CDR3 nucleotide sequence: TGTGCCAGCTCCCTTCCCCGCAAGACTAACACTGAAGCTTTCTTT. Encoded protein: CASSLPRKTNTEAFF. This sequence joins TRBV18 and TRBJ1-1; D gene ambiguous. CDR1 and CDR2 (germline): KGHSH, LQKENI. The V end was cut by 6 bases, the J end by 2 bases, with 16 bases between. CDR3 length: 15 residues.

This clone came up once. The V and J genes are TRBV7-3 and TRBJ2-1, with 8 nucleotides matching TRBD1. Trimming took 6 bases from V and 9 from J; bases not matched to a gene: 10. The CDR3 consists of 14 residues. CDR1 is SGHTA, CDR2 FQGTGA, per germline. The CDR3 coding sequence is TGTGCCAGCAGGCAACAGGGGGTGAGTGGTGAGCAGTTCTTC. Its translation is CASRQQGVSGEQFF.

The chain employs TRBV6-5 and TRBJ1-2, with no clear D. With 8 bases removed from V and 3 bases from J, the gap between germline ends came to 16 bases. Germline CDR1 MNHEY, CDR2 SVGAGI. This CDR3 comprises 14 residues. CDR3 protein: CASHSAAVYYGYTF. The DNA of the CDR3 is TGTGCCAGCCACTCGGCCGCGGTTTACTATGGCTACACCTTC.